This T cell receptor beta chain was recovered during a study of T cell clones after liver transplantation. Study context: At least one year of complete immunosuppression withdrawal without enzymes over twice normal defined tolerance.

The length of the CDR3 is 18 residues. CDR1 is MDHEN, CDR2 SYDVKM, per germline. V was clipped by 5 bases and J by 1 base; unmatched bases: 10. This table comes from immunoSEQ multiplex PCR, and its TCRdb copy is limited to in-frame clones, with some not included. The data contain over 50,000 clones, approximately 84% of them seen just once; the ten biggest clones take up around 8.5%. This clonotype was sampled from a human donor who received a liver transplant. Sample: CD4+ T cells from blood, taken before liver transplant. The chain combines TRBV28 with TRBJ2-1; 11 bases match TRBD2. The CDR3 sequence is CASSDNTLAGGSYNEQFF. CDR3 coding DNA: TGTGCCAGCAGTGATAACACTTTAGCGGGAGGGTCCTACAATGAGCAGTTCTTC.